The clone carrying this TCR beta chain was seen only once. Its antigen is currently unknown. The data were taken from a study of identifying expanded T cells in peripheral blood. Study observations and caveats: Over about two and four weeks, about 15 and 18 clones changed, versus around 1.3 between replicates.

The CDR3 is made up of 15 amino acids. CDR1 is SGHRS, CDR2 YFSETQ, per germline. Unmatched junction bases numbered 8, after V lost 4 bases and J lost 3 bases. Produced via immunoSEQ multiplex PCR; TCRdb's table is partial and in-frame only. The sample has approximately 130,000 clones, approximately 86% seen once. This chain links TRBV5-1 with TRBJ2-5, with 8 positions matching TRBD2. The sequenced sample was blood. The receptor comes from a person aged 18-69 years in good health. The CDR3 nucleotides are TGCGCCAGCAGCAAGGGAAGCGGGAGCGAAGAGACCCAGTACTTC. Its translation: CASSKGSGSEETQYF.